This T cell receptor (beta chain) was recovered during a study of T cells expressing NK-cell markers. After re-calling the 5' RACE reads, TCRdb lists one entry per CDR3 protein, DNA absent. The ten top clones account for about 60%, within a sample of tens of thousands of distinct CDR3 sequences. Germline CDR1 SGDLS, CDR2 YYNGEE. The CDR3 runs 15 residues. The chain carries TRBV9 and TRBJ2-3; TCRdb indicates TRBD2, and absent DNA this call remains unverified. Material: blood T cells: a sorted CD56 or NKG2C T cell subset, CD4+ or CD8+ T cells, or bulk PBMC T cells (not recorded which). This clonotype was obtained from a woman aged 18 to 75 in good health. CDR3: CASRGSGSGTDTQYF.